This entry features one T cell receptor beta chain sequence. Its antigen is as yet unknown. Findings and caveats of the study: Greatest tumor Treg TCR overlap was with tumor naive CD4+ cells.

Constant-region reverse primers amplified full-length variable regions, followed by semi-nested Nested Universal Primer A PCR. TCRdb re-analysed the 5' RACE reads in MiXCR, keeping a single row per CDR3 protein. The sample lists about 57,000 distinct CDR3 sequences, 25% to 35% occurring once. The memory fraction was CD4+CD45RO+CD25- cells. The germline V gene has CDR1 SGHRS and CDR2 YFSETQ. This CDR3 contains 15 residues. V was clipped by 4 bases and J by 7 bases; unmatched bases: 10. This rearrangement joins TRBV5-1 to TRBJ2-1; 8 bases are shared with TRBD1. The specimen was tumor-infiltrating memory CD4+ T cells sorted from the breast tumor. Subset noted: memory CD4+ T cells, CD4+CD45RO+CD25-. This TCR was recovered from a female donor with breast cancer. CDR3 DNA sequence: TGCGCCAGCAGCCAGGACAGGGAGATTGGAAATGAGCAGTTCTTC. Its protein product is CASSQDREIGNEQFF.